The table lists the clone carrying this T cell receptor (beta chain) with a few counts. Its antigen is unidentified. This record comes from a study of cytomegalovirus exposure and HLA in healthy donors. Broader study findings: Both high specificity and high sensitivity reportedly marked the classifier's diagnosis of cytomegalovirus status.

The PCR was carried out with 60 Vbeta primers and 13 Jbeta primers. Repertoires were generated with immunoSEQ multiplex PCR, while TCRdb's copy carries only in-frame clones and drops some. The table records around 190,000 clones, under 9.5% of them present only once. The TCR was taken from a woman aged 25 to 39 in good health and CMV-seropositive. Material for sequencing was PBMCs.

CDR3 in amino acids: CASSAEPPNSGGYTF. In DNA, the CDR3 is TGCGCCAGCAGCGCGGAGCCCCCTAATAGTGGTGGCTACACCTTC. This rearrangement joins TRBV5-1 to TRBJ1-2, with no clear D. V was trimmed by 4 bases and J by 7 bases, leaving 20 bases between them. The CDR3 contains 15 residues. Germline loops: CDR1 SGHRS, CDR2 YFSETQ.